The 24 T cell receptor beta chains below all came from one sample that was sequenced in a study of CD8 T cells in Susac syndrome. Reverse transcription used roughly 0.5 to 1 ug RNA and random hexamers. TCRdb reanalysed the immunoSEQ multiplex PCR reads using MiXCR and keeps one entry per CDR3 protein. The sample consists of about 200,000 distinct CDR3 sequences, 90% to 95% of them appearing once. The sample taken for sequencing was CD8+ T cells from PBMCs. These receptors were obtained from a human donor with multiple sclerosis.

V gene TRBV4-1 combines with J gene TRBJ2-7; D is ambiguous. The germline V gene encodes CDR1 MGHRA and CDR2 YSYEKL. CDR3 length: 15 residues. V was cut by 9 bases and J by 3 bases, with 21 bases left in between. The CDR3 region is CARKPRLSACYEQYF. Written as DNA, the CDR3 is TGCGCCAGGAAGCCCCGCTTAAGCGCCTGCTACGAGCAGTACTTC.

This sequence joins TRBV29-1 and TRBJ1-1; D not certain. V lost 2 bases, J lost 4 bases, and 5 bases lay in between. The germline V gene encodes CDR1 SQVTM and CDR2 ANQGSEA. The CDR3 sequence is 11 residues long. In DNA, the CDR3 is TGCAGCGTTGAAAGGGCCACTGAAGCTTTCTTT. Protein sequence: CSVERATEAFF. The variable domain in full, with the rest retrieved from reference TRBV29-1 and TRBJ1-1, is SAVISQKPSRDICQRGTSLTIQCQVDSQVTMMFWYRQQPGQSLTLIATANQGSEATYESGFVIDKFPISRPNLTFSTLTVSNMSPEDSSIYLCSVERATEAFFGQGTRLTVV.

The chain is built from TRBV2 and TRBJ1-3; a possible D gene is TRBD1 (5 bases). This CDR3 is 11 amino acids long. CDR1 is SNHLY and CDR2 is FYNNEI in the germline V gene. Between the trimmed V and J ends, which lost 7 bases and 4 bases, there was a span of 5 bases. The CDR3 here is CASKGGNTIYF. CDR3 DNA: TGTGCCAGCAAGGGGGGAAACACCATATATTTT.

The V gene is TRBV5-6, the J gene TRBJ2-4, with D uncertain. Per germline, CDR1 SGHDT and CDR2 YYEEEE. The CDR3 runs 14 residues. V was pared by 4 bases and J by 6 bases, with 14 bases between. For the CDR3, the DNA is TGTGCCAGCAGCCCGACTTTGGCCCTAAACATTCAGTACTTC. It translates to CASSPTLALNIQYF. The whole variable domain, filled in from reference TRBV5-6 and TRBJ2-4, reads DAGVTQSPTHLIKTRGQQVTLRCSPKSGHDTVSWYQQALGQGPQFIFQYYEEEERQRGNFPDRFSGHQFPNYSSELNVNALLLGDSALYLCASSPTLALNIQYFGAGTRLSVL.

The rearrangement links TRBV28 to TRBJ1-2; 8 nucleotides agree with TRBD1. Trimming removed 10 bases from V and 6 bases from J; junction bases left unmatched: 10. The CDR3 has 13 residues. Looked up from germline, CDR1 is MDHEN and CDR2 is SYDVKM. CDR3 DNA: TGTGCCATCGGCAACGACAGGGGCCATGGCTACACCTTC. Translating gives CAIGNDRGHGYTF.

J is TRBJ2-2 and V is TRBV13; tentative D call: TRBD2 (5 bases). This CDR3 spans 16 amino acids. CDR1 PRHDT and CDR2 FYEKMQ come from the germline V gene (reference sequence). Trimming stripped 5 bases from V and 2 bases from J, with 15 bases between. The CDR3 DNA reads as TGTGCCAGCAGCGACACTAGGATAAAAAACACCGGGGAGCTGTTTTTT. Its protein product is CASSDTRIKNTGELFF.

CDR3 protein: CASSSTAGTNTGELFF. CDR3 DNA sequence: TGTGCCAGCAGCTCAACAGCCGGGACAAACACCGGGGAGCTGTTTTTT. The chain combines TRBV11-1 with TRBJ2-2, with D possibly matching TRBD1 (6 bases). The CDR3 spans 16 residues. CDR1 is SGHAT, CDR2 FQDESV, per germline (reference sequence). Trimming shortened V by 4 bases and J by 2 bases, and 14 bases separated the two germline ends.

The chain joins TRBV7-9 to TRBJ2-1; 9 positions match TRBD2. Germline CDR1 is SEHNR and CDR2 is FQNEAQ (reference sequence). J gave up 1 base and V 5 bases, and 12 bases lay outside the gene matches. CDR3 length: 18 residues. The CDR3 nucleotides read TGTGCCAGCAGCGGATTGCCCGGGACTAGCCTATCCTACAATGAGCAGTTCTTC. Translated, it gives CASSGLPGTSLSYNEQFF.

The chain combines TRBV24-1 with TRBJ2-2; 7 bases line up with TRBD1. This CDR3 has 17 residues. Unmatched junction bases numbered 7, after V lost 0 bases and J lost 4 bases. The V gene's germline CDR1 is KGHDR and CDR2 SFDVKD. The CDR3 loop is CATSDLQTGQTTGELFF. The DNA of the CDR3 is TGTGCCACCAGTGATTTGCAAACGGGACAGACCACCGGGGAGCTGTTTTTT.

The V gene is TRBV20-1, the J gene TRBJ1-5, with 7 bases identical to TRBD1. Germline V lookup: CDR1 DFQATT, CDR2 SNEGSKA (reference sequence). Trimming removed 0 bases from V and 7 bases from J; junction bases left unmatched: 9. The CDR3 runs 15 residues. CDR3 residues: CSARELGGGGQPQHF. CDR3 sequence (DNA): TGCAGTGCTAGAGAATTAGGAGGGGGCGGGCAGCCCCAGCATTTT.

This clonotype has only one observation. The chain combines TRBV6-6 with TRBJ1-6; 12 bases are a match to TRBD1. This CDR3 is built from 14 residues. The V and J ends lost 6 bases and 10 bases, in that order; junction bases with no gene match: 4. Germline CDR1 reads MNHNY; CDR2 reads SVGAGI (reference sequence). CDR3 protein: CASRSGTGGSPLHF. For the CDR3, the DNA is TGTGCCAGCAGGTCCGGGACAGGGGGCTCACCCCTCCACTTT.

This chain uses TRBV30 with TRBJ1-5, with TRBD1 as a possible D gene (6 bases). V gave up 1 base and J gave up 5 bases, with 15 bases separating them. The germline gives CDR1 GTSNPN, CDR2 SVGIG (reference sequence). CDR3 length equals 15 residues. The CDR3 loop reads CAWSGGPGEHQPQHF. Here the CDR3 DNA reads TGTGCCTGGAGTGGGGGGCCAGGGGAACATCAGCCCCAGCATTTT.

CDR3 DNA: TGTGCCAGCAGCTTACCGGCGCCACCCTCGTACGAGCAGTACTTC. Amino acid sequence: CASSLPAPPSYEQYF. This chain uses TRBV7-8 with TRBJ2-7; no reliable D call. Germline V lookup: CDR1 SGHVS, CDR2 FQNEAQ. Trimming removed 2 bases at V and 4 bases at J, with 15 bases between. The CDR3 extends over 15 amino acids.

This clonotype appeared a single time. The chain employs TRBV30 and TRBJ1-1, with a weak D call TRBD1 (6 bases). Per the germline V gene, CDR1 is GTSNPN and CDR2 is SVGIG (reference sequence). The CDR3 consists of 12 residues. The CDR3 here is CASRAGASEAFF. CDR3 nucleotide sequence: TGTGCATCAAGGGCAGGGGCTTCTGAAGCTTTCTTT.

J is TRBJ2-7 and V is TRBV7-9; the D gene is possibly TRBD1 (6 bases). CDR3 size: 16 residues. Germline V lookup: CDR1 SEHNR, CDR2 FQNEAQ (reference sequence). V lost 6 bases and J lost 3, with 21 bases in between. The CDR3, as DNA: TGTGCCAGCAGTTCTGGGGGCCGAATATACGACTACGAGCAGTACTTC. The encoded protein is CASSSGGRIYDYEQYF. Using reference TRBV7-9 and TRBJ2-7 for the parts outside the CDR3, the full variable domain is DTGVSQNPRHKITKRGQNVTFRCDPISEHNRLYWYRQTLGQGPEFLTYFQNEAQLEKSRLLSDRFSAERPKGSFSTLEIQRTEQGDSAMYLCASSSGGRIYDYEQYFGPGTRLTVT.

J is TRBJ2-7 and V is TRBV19, with D possibly being TRBD2 (6 bases). Trimming took off 7 bases at V and 2 bases at J, with 12 bases between the two ends. In germline, CDR1 is LNHDA, CDR2 SQIVND (reference sequence). The CDR3 consists of 13 residues. This CDR3 is CASTGVPPYEQYF. CDR3 DNA: TGTGCCAGTACGGGAGTCCCGCCCTACGAGCAGTACTTC.

This sequence joins TRBV13 and TRBJ1-2, with D possibly matching TRBD1 (6 bases). CDR1 PRHDT and CDR2 FYEKMQ come from the germline V gene (reference sequence). Trimming cost V 6 bases and J 2 bases, with 10 bases left between them. This CDR3 has 13 residues. CDR3 region: CASSRGGNYGYTF. The CDR3 region has the DNA TGTGCCAGCAGTCGAGGGGGGAACTATGGCTACACCTTC.

The chain joins TRBV7-8 to TRBJ2-1; no clear D. The CDR3 consists of 13 residues. V gave up 0 bases and J gave up 8 bases, with 8 bases separating them. Per the germline V gene, CDR1 is SGHVS and CDR2 is FQNEAQ. CDR3 amino acids: CASSLAIRYEQFF. Here the CDR3 DNA reads TGTGCCAGCAGCTTAGCGATACGCTATGAGCAGTTCTTC.

This clonotype was detected a few times. V gene TRBV29-1 combines with J gene TRBJ2-7, with D perhaps TRBD1 or TRBD2 (5 bases each). The CDR3 totals 13 residues. CDR1 is SQVTM and CDR2 is ANQGSEA in the germline V gene. Deletions cut 7 bases from V and 2 bases from J, with 15 bases between. As DNA, the CDR3 is TGCAGCGCGAGGGGAGAGAACACCTACGAGCAGTACTTC. Translated: CSARGENTYEQYF.

The chain has TRBV2 and TRBJ2-1; D gene uncertain. The germline CDR1 and CDR2 sequences are SNHLY and FYNNEI. V lost 1 base, J lost 0 bases, and 4 bases lay in between. The length of the CDR3 is 14 residues. Here the CDR3 DNA reads TGTGCCAGCAGTGAAGACAGCTCCTACAATGAGCAGTTCTTC. Its protein is CASSEDSSYNEQFF. Looking up the rest from reference TRBV2 and TRBJ2-1 gives the full variable domain: EPEVTQTPSHQVTQMGQEVILRCVPISNHLYFYWYRQILGQKVEFLVSFYNNEISEKSEIFDDQFSVERPDGSNFTLKIRSTKLEDSAMYFCASSEDSSYNEQFFGPGTRLTVL.

J is TRBJ2-7 and V is TRBV7-9; no reliable D call. This CDR3 has 16 residues. Germline V lookup: CDR1 SEHNR, CDR2 FQNEAQ (reference sequence). V was clipped by 4 bases and J by 0 bases, with 16 bases between them. CDR3 region: CASSSPGYPGSYEQYF. The CDR3 DNA sequence: TGTGCCAGCAGCTCTCCGGGCTACCCGGGCTCCTACGAGCAGTACTTC.

This clonotype was seen a single time. J is TRBJ2-5 and V is TRBV5-1; unclear D gene. Germline CDR1 is SGHRS and CDR2 is YFSETQ. The V and J ends lost 2 bases and 3 bases respectively, with 11 bases between them. CDR3 length equals 14 residues. CDR3 sequence: CASSLNYGEETQYF. The DNA of the CDR3 is TGCGCCAGCAGCTTAAACTATGGGGAAGAGACCCAGTACTTC.

This clonotype has just one count. The chain has TRBV5-1 and TRBJ2-2; TRBD1 aligns across 7 bases. The V segment lost 2 bases and the J segment 11 bases; nucleotides outside the gene matches: 18. The CDR3 length is 17 residues. CDR1 SGHRS and CDR2 YFSETQ come from the germline V gene. CDR3 DNA sequence: TGCGCCAGCAGCTTCCCAGCAGGGGGTTCAATACTGCCTGAGCTGTTTTTT. Its protein product is CASSFPAGGSILPELFF. The full variable domain, with the rest looked up from reference TRBV5-1 and TRBJ2-2, is KAGVTQTPRYLIKTRGQQVTLSCSPISGHRSVSWYQQTPGQGLQFLFEYFSETQRNKGNFPGRFSGRQFSNSRSEMNVSTLELGDSALYLCASSFPAGGSILPELFFGEGSRLTVL.

The gene calls are TRBV7-2 and TRBJ1-1; 8 nucleotides line up with TRBD1. The CDR3 consists of 16 residues. V was pared by 8 bases and J by 5 bases, with 16 bases of the junction left unmatched. Germline lookup yields CDR1 SGHTA and CDR2 FQGNSA. CDR3 sequence: CASVGPAGTGGTEAFF. CDR3 nucleotides: TGTGCCAGCGTCGGGCCAGCCGGGACAGGAGGAACTGAAGCTTTCTTT.